The T cell receptor (beta chain) described here comes from a study of blood T cell repertoires in COVID-19 (TCRdb year 2020). Background on the whole study: Samples covering the acute and convalescent phases of COVID-19 were provided by collaborators in the United States, Italy and Spain. The material from the prospective study consisted of cDNA or gDNA derived from T cells, B-cell-depleted T cells, or PBMCs. Subjects who had been exposed to COVID-19, were actively infected with it, or had recovered from it provided the deeply sampled blood TCRbeta repertoires that made up the dataset. A freely available public database, intended as a resource for researchers studying the immune response to SARS-CoV-2, is where the repertoires were released. Samples came from the ongoing ImmuneRACE study (first 160 participants) plus 1,254 subjects from 6 global collaborators. The sample metadata nearly always contained a de-identified subject ID, COVID-19 status, age in years and sex. Where available, HLA class I and class II types were obtained from metadata supplied by the sample provider rather than from assay-based typing. Points the paper makes about the study in general: How much clinical and demographic metadata was included differed by source and by participant, and the metadata was provided uncurated.

The CDR3 length is 17 residues, termini included. The sequence is cut down to CDR3 DNA, 51 bases in frame from base 1. V has 1 base trimmed and J has 1 base trimmed; junction bases matching no gene number 5. The germline V gene (reference sequence) sets CDR1 to LGHDT and CDR2 to YNNKEL. Each collaborating institution followed its own protocols to collect whole blood in K2EDTA tubes. For TCRbeta analysis, collaborator samples were shipped as frozen whole blood, as isolated PBMCs, or as DNA extracted from either sample type. Of note for this clone: Its antigen remains unidentified. A read error is likely, as this CDR3 ends without the conserved phenylalanine or tryptophan.

TCRbeta CDR3 regions were amplified from genomic DNA using the immunoSEQ Assay, a bias-controlled multiplex PCR. The authors' pipeline ran thus. The number of nucleated cells in each sample was estimated by amplification of reference gene primers within the assay. Sequence reads were collapsed and filtered to measure the absolute abundance of every unique TCRbeta CDR3 rearrangement. For each sample, productive Simpson clonality was calculated as the square root of Simpson's diversity index across productive rearrangements. TCRdb stores this immuneACCESS table with in-frame sequences only. Part of the clones is absent; in the studies checked, under half of the shortfall reflects unresolved V genes, and no reason is known for the rest. For V, J and clone size, that table is used; D and trimming come from the DNA. This sample has 15,000 to 20,000 clones in its table, and about 90% of those were observed once. 3.5% to 4.5% of the sample belongs to the ten largest clones.

The receptor chain draws on TRBV3-1 (or the pseudogene TRBV3-2) and TRBJ1-1; TRBD1 agrees with 11 junctional bases. The origin of this receptor is a human donor in a cohort sampled during active COVID-19. The sequencing sample was made of peripheral blood. The CDR3 loop reads CASSQAWTGGRNTEAFL. The DNA sequence is given as TGTGCCAGCAGCCAAGCTTGGACAGGGGGCCGGAACACTGAAGCTTTCCTT.